The clone carrying this T cell receptor beta chain has a count of ten or more. Time point of the sample: patch test 1, 2 weeks after DPC sensitization. Treatment in this sample: therapeutic diphenylcyclopropenone sensitization with weekly scalp DPC. This sample was included in a study of human T cells and chemical hapten exposure. On the study more broadly: A mostly female patient group had alopecia areata, totalis or universalis.

The study used a library that attached unique molecular identifiers to individual cDNA molecules. TCRdb used MiXCR to reprocess the RACE reads, holding one entry per CDR3 protein. The sample contains 380,000 or so distinct CDR3 sequences, more than 4.5% of which appear only once. CDR3 size: 15 residues. The V gene end was trimmed by 7 bases and the J gene end by 6 bases; junction bases not matched to a gene: 7. The chain combines TRBV12-3 or TRBV12-4 with TRBJ1-4; 11 bases are shared with TRBD1. This receptor was obtained from a woman aged 50 to 60 with alopecia areata. Some clones in this sample may be carry-over from other donors' samples. Here the sequenced sample was whole blood, taken in connection with sensitization to the hapten diphenylcyclopropenone (DPC). The CDR3 reads CASNSPGQGDEKLFF. The CDR3, as DNA: TGTGCCAGCAACTCTCCGGGACAGGGGGATGAAAAACTGTTTTTT.